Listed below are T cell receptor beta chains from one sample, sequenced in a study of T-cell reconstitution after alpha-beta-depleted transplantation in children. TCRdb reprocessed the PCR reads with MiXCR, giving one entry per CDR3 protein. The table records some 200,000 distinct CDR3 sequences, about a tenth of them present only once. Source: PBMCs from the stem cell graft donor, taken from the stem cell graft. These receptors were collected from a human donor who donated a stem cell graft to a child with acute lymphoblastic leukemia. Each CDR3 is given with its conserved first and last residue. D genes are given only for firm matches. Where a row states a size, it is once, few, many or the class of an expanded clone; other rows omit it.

TGTGCCAGCAGTGATGGACAGGGGAACACTGAAGCTTTCTTT,CASSDGQGNTEAFF,-,TRBV2,TRBD1,TRBJ1-1
TGCAGTGCTAGAGCGGTGACAGGGGACCGTAATTCACCCCTCCACTTT,CSARAVTGDRNSPLHF,-,TRBV20-1,TRBD1,TRBJ1-6
TGTGCCAGCAGCTCTGCCCGCGGGGCTGAGAGAGCTTTCTTT,CASSSARGAERAFF,-,TRBV7-9,-,TRBJ1-1
TGTGCCAGCAGCCAAGAATCAGGCGGGGGGGCCTATGAGCAGTTCTTC,CASSQESGGGAYEQFF,-,TRBV4-2,TRBD2,TRBJ2-1
TGTGCCAGCAGTACGGGACGTCAGGGGGAGACCCAGTACTTC,CASSTGRQGETQYF,many,TRBV2,-,TRBJ2-5
TGCAGTGCTAGAGTACGGGGGGACCGCTACAATGAGCAGTTCTTC,CSARVRGDRYNEQFF,many,TRBV20-1,TRBD2,TRBJ2-1
TGCGCCAGCAGCTTAACCGGGACAGGGCCGGAAAAACTGTTTTTT,CASSLTGTGPEKLFF,many,TRBV5-1,TRBD1,TRBJ1-4
TGTGCCAGCAGCTTAACACGCTTACCCTGGACCCTCCACTTT,CASSLTRLPWTLHF,few,TRBV7-9,-,TRBJ1-6
TGTGCCAGCAGCCAAAGGGAAGGGGGCGAGGAGGCTTTCTTT,CASSQREGGEEAFF,few,TRBV16,TRBD1,TRBJ1-1
TGTGCCAGCAGCCCCCAGTGGTCGAACACCGGGGAGCTGTTTTTT,CASSPQWSNTGELFF,many,TRBV28,-,TRBJ2-2
TGCGCCAGCAGAGAGACAGAGAACACTGAAGCTTTCTTT,CASRETENTEAFF,-,TRBV5-1,-,TRBJ1-1
TGTGCCATCAGTGCTTACGGCGGGAAAGAGACCCAGTACTTC,CAISAYGGKETQYF,-,TRBV10-3,-,TRBJ2-5
TGCGCCAGCAGCTTGGTCCGGACAGGGTCGGAAGAGCAGTACTTC,CASSLVRTGSEEQYF,-,TRBV5-1,TRBD1,TRBJ2-7
TGCAGCGTTGGACAGGCCATGTACAATGAGCAGTTCTTC,CSVGQAMYNEQFF,few,TRBV29-1,-,TRBJ2-1
TGTGCCAGCAGCTTAGATTCCGGGACAGGGCCCTACGAGCAGTACTTC,CASSLDSGTGPYEQYF,once,TRBV7-6,TRBD1,TRBJ2-7
TGCGCCAGCAGCTTGCTTTTCGATAGGCGAAAAGACACTGAAGCTTTCTTT,CASSLLFDRRKDTEAFF,many,TRBV5-1,-,TRBJ1-1
TGTGCCTGGAGCTACGACCTCTATAATTCACCCCTCCACTTT,CAWSYDLYNSPLHF,few,TRBV30,-,TRBJ1-6
TGCGCCAGCAGCCAGGAGACCGGGGTGAGGACAGATACGCAGTATTTT,CASSQETGVRTDTQYF,-,TRBV4-3,-,TRBJ2-3
TGTGCCAGCAGTAAGAACTCCTACAATGAGCAGTTCTTC,CASSKNSYNEQFF,few,TRBV6-1,-,TRBJ2-1
TGTGCTAGTGGTTTGACTCCAGGGACAGGGGCTGAAGCTTTCTTT,CASGLTPGTGAEAFF,few,TRBV12-5,TRBD1,TRBJ1-1
TGCAGCGTAAAAAAAGACAGTAGGAACACTGAAGCTTTCTTT,CSVKKDSRNTEAFF,many,TRBV29-1,-,TRBJ1-1
TGCAGCGTTGCTAGCGGTCGGGTGGCCACCTATGGCTACACCTTC,CSVASGRVATYGYTF,many,TRBV29-1,-,TRBJ1-2
TGTGCCAGCAGCCAATATATGGGTTGGAACACCGGGGAGCTGTTTTTT,CASSQYMGWNTGELFF,-,TRBV14,-,TRBJ2-2
TGTGCCAGCAGCGTAGGGGCCCTTGGGGATACGCAGTATTTT,CASSVGALGDTQYF,-,TRBV9,-,TRBJ2-3
TGCAGCGTGATGGGGGGTCTCGAAGCTTTCTTT,CSVMGGLEAFF,many,TRBV29-1,-,TRBJ1-1
TGTGCCAGCAGGGGGACCCAAACCCCTCCCAATGAGCAGTTCTTC,CASRGTQTPPNEQFF,few,TRBV2,-,TRBJ2-1
TGTGCCATCAGTTCGGTGGGGACTATCAATGAGCAGTTCTTC,CAISSVGTINEQFF,-,TRBV10-3,TRBD2,TRBJ2-1
TGCAGCGGGGGACAGGGGTACAACGAGCAGTACTTC,CSGGQGYNEQYF,many,TRBV29-1,TRBD1,TRBJ2-7
TGCGCCAGCAGCTTGGTCGTCCAGGGGGGCACTGAAGCTTTCTTT,CASSLVVQGGTEAFF,-,TRBV5-1,TRBD1,TRBJ1-1
TGTGCCAGCAGAGGTGGGCAACCCCCCTACGAGCAGTACTTC,CASRGGQPPYEQYF,many,TRBV2,-,TRBJ2-7
TGCAGTGCAAATACGGACTTCTACGAGCAGTACTTC,CSANTDFYEQYF,-,TRBV20-1,-,TRBJ2-7
TGTGCCAGCAGGGAAATGAATCAAGCCGATCAGCCCCAGCATTTT,CASREMNQADQPQHF,many,TRBV12-3/TRBV12-4,-,TRBJ1-5
TGTGCCTGGGGGACAACTAATGAAAAACTGTTTTTT,CAWGTTNEKLFF,-,TRBV30,-,TRBJ1-4
TGTGCCAGCAGTTTTGCCAGGCGCCTCTACAATGAGCAGTTCTTC,CASSFARRLYNEQFF,few,TRBV12-3/TRBV12-4,-,TRBJ2-1
TGCGCCAGCGGGACAGCGAACACTGAAGCTTTCTTT,CASGTANTEAFF,-,TRBV5-1,TRBD1,TRBJ1-1